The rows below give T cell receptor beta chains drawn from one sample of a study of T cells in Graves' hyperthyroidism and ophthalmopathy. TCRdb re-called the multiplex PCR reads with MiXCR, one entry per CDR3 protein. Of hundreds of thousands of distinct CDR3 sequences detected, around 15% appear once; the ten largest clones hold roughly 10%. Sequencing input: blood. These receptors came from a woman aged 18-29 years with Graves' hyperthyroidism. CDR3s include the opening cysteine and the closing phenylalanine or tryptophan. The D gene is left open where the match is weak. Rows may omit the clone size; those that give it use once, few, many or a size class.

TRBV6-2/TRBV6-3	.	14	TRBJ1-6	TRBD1	TGTGCCAGCAGCATTACGCAGGGGGCTTCACCCCTCCACTTT	CASSITQGASPLHF
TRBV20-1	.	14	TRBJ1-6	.	TGCAGTGCTCCGGGAAGGCCGTATAATTCACCCCTCCACTTT	CSAPGRPYNSPLHF
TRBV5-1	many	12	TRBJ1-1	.	TGCGCCAGCGGGGGCGAAGGCACTGAAGCTTTCTTT	CASGGEGTEAFF
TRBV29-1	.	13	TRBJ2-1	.	TGCAGCGTATCGGAGATCTCCTACAATGAGCAGTTCTTC	CSVSEISYNEQFF
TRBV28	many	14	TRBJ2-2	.	TGTGCCAGCAGTTTACCAGCTGACGCCAAGGAGCTGTTTTTT	CASSLPADAKELFF
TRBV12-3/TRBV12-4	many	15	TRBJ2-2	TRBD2	TGTGCCAGCAGTTCCCCCACGGGAGGGCCCGGGGAGCTGTTTTTT	CASSSPTGGPGELFF
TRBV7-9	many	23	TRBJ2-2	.	TGTGCCAGCAGCACAACCCAGAGGGGGGACAGGACTCCGACCAGCGGGAGGACCGGGGAGCTGTTTTTT	CASSTTQRGDRTPTSGRTGELFF
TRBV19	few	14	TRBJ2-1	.	TGTGCCAGTAGTATCGACAGCTCCTACAATGAGCAGTTCTTC	CASSIDSSYNEQFF
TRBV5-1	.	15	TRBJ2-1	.	TGCGCCAGCAGCCCAGAAGCTCCGTCCTACAATGAGCAGTTCTTC	CASSPEAPSYNEQFF
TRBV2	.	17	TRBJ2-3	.	TGTGCCAGCAGTGAACCGTTCAGGGGTTACTGGTCAGATACGCAGTATTTT	CASSEPFRGYWSDTQYF
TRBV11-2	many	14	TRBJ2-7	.	TGTGCCAGCAGCTTAGTGCTTGGCGGGTACGAGCAGTACTTC	CASSLVLGGYEQYF
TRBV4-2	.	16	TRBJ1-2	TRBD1	TGTGCCAGCAGCCAAATGGACAGGCAGCTCGGCCATGGCTACACCTTC	CASSQMDRQLGHGYTF
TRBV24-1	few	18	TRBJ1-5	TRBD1	TGTGCCACCAGTGATGCTCGATCCGGGACAGGGTTCAATCAGCCCCAGCATTTT	CATSDARSGTGFNQPQHF
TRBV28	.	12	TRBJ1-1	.	TGTGCCAGCAGTCCCTTGGTCCCGAAAGCTTTCTTT	CASSPLVPKAFF
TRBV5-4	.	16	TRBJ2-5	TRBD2	TGTGCCAGCAGCTTGAATAGCGGAGTGGGGGGGGAGACCCAGTACTTC	CASSLNSGVGGETQYF
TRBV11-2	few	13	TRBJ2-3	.	TGTGCCAGCAGCATAACAGTCACAGATACGCAGTATTTT	CASSITVTDTQYF
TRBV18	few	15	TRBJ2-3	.	TGTGCCAGCTCTCCCGGGGTAGTCCCAGCAGATACGCAGTATTTT	CASSPGVVPADTQYF
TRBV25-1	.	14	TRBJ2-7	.	TGTGCCAGCAGTGAGAGAGAGGAAACCTACGAGCAGTACTTC	CASSEREETYEQYF
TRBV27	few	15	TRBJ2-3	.	TGTGCCAGCAGTTTCGACAGGACCAGCACAGATACGCAGTATTTT	CASSFDRTSTDTQYF
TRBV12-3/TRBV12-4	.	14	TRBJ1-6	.	TGTGCCAGCAGTTTAACAGGGAGGTCTCCACCCCTCCACTTT	CASSLTGRSPPLHF
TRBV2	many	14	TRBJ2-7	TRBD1	TGTGCCAGCATCGAGGACAGGACTGACTACGAGCAGTACTTC	CASIEDRTDYEQYF
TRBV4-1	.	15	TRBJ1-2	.	TGCGCCAGCAGCCAAGTCGAGGCAGCACCCTATGGCTACACCTTC	CASSQVEAAPYGYTF
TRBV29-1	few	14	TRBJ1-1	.	TGCAGCGTAATTCCAGGGGCGCCGAACACTGAAGCTTTCTTT	CSVIPGAPNTEAFF
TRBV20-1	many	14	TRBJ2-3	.	TGCAGTGCCCACGGGCGACTAAGCACAGATACGCAGTATTTT	CSAHGRLSTDTQYF
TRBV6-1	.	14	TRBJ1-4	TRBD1	TGTGCCAGCAGCCTGGGACAGGGCCTCGGAAAACTGTTTTTT	CASSLGQGLGKLFF
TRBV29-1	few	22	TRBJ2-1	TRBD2	TGCAGCGTTGACGGGTTGGGGGGACTAGCGGGAGAGCTCAGGAGCCTTTACAATGAGCAGTTCTTC	CSVDGLGGLAGELRSLYNEQFF
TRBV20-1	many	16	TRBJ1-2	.	TGCAGTGCTAGGAAGTCCGCCTCGGCGGGCCGCGATGGCTACACCTTC	CSARKSASAGRDGYTF
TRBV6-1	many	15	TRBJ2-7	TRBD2	TGTGCCAGTCCCCCGGGACTAGCGGGAGCCTACGAGCAGTACTTC	CASPPGLAGAYEQYF
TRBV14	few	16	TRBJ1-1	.	TGTGCCAGCAGCCCCTATGAGGGGCAGATGAACACTGAAGCTTTCTTT	CASSPYEGQMNTEAFF
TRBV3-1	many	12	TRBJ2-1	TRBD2	TGTGCCAGCAGCCCGGGCGGGGGACTGCAGTTCTTC	CASSPGGGLQFF
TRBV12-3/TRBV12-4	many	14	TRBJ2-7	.	TGTGCCAGCCAAAGCAGCGGTAGCTCCTACGAGCAGTACTTC	CASQSSGSSYEQYF
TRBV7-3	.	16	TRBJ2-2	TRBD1	TGTGCCAGCAGCGCCGATTACAGGGGGCGAACCGGGGAGCTGTTTTTT	CASSADYRGRTGELFF
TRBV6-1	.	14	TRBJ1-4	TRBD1	TGTGCCAGCAGTCGGGACAGGGGTGGTGAAAAACTGTTTTTT	CASSRDRGGEKLFF
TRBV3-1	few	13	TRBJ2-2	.	TGTGCCAGCAGCCAAGTTTTTACCGGGGAGCTGTTTTTT	CASSQVFTGELFF
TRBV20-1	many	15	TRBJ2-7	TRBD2	TGCAGTGCTGTCGTTAGCGGGAGGGCCTCCTACGAGCAGTACTTC	CSAVVSGRASYEQYF
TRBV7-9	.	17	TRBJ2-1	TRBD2	TGTGCCAGCAGCTCCCTACTAGCGGGAGGGACCTACAATGAGCAGTTCTTC	CASSSLLAGGTYNEQFF
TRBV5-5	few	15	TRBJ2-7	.	TGTGCCAGCAGCTTGAAACAGGAGTACACCTACGAGCAGTACTTC	CASSLKQEYTYEQYF
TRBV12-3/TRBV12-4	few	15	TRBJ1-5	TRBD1	TGTGCCAGCAGTGATTTGACAGGGAAGGATCAGCCCCAGCATTTT	CASSDLTGKDQPQHF
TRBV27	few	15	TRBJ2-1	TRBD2	TGTGCCAGCAGTGCCGGACTAGCGGATAACAATGAGCAGTTCTTC	CASSAGLADNNEQFF
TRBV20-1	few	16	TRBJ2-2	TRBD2	TGCAGTGCTAGTCGCCAGGGACTAGCGGGAGCCGGGGAGCTGTTTTTT	CSASRQGLAGAGELFF
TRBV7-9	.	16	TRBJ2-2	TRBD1	TGTGCCAGCAGTTCCCCAATGAAGGGGGCGGAAGGGGAGCTGTTTTTT	CASSSPMKGAEGELFF
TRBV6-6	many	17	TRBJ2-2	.	TGTGCCAGCAGTTACTCGGCCTTTGTCAGCGGCACCGGGGAGCTGTTTTTT	CASSYSAFVSGTGELFF
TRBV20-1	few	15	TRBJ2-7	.	TGCAGTGCTAGAGATCCCGGACAAAGCTCCTACGAGCAGTACTTC	CSARDPGQSSYEQYF
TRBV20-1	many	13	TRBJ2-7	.	TGCAGTGCTAGAGACAGGGGGGAATACGAGCAGTACTTC	CSARDRGEYEQYF
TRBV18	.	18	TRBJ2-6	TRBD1	TGTGCCAGCTCACCACCGGGACAGCCGATCTCTGGGGCCAACGTCCTGACTTTC	CASSPPGQPISGANVLTF
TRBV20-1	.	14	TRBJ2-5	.	TGCAGTGCTACGAGGGTGGGGCTAGTTGAGACCCAGTACTTC	CSATRVGLVETQYF
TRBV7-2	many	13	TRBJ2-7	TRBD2	TGTGCCAGCGGGGGGGGGAGCTCCTACGAGCAGTACTTC	CASGGGSSYEQYF
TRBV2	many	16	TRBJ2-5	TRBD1	TGTGCCAGCAACACCGGGACAGTCCTCACCCAAGAGACCCAGTACTTC	CASNTGTVLTQETQYF
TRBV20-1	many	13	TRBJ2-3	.	TGCAGTGCCGACAGCAGAAAGACAGATACGCAGTATTTT	CSADSRKTDTQYF
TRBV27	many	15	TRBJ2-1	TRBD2	TGTGCCAGCAGTTTTACGGGAGGGAAGAACAATGAGCAGTTCTTC	CASSFTGGKNNEQFF
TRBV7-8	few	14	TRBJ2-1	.	TGTGCCAGCAGGAGGGCCAGGGGAGGCGATGAGCAGTTCTTC	CASRRARGGDEQFF
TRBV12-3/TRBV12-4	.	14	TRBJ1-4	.	TGTGCCAGCAGATTCCTAGGGCGGGATGAAAAACTGTTTTTT	CASRFLGRDEKLFF
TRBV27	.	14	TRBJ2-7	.	TGTGCCAGCAGTTTAATTGGAGGACCGGGCGAGCAGTACTTC	CASSLIGGPGEQYF
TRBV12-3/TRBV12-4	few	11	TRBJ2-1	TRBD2	TGTGCCAGCAGCCAGGCGGGAGGACAGTTCTTC	CASSQAGGQFF
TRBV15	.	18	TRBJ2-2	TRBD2	TGTGCCACCAGCCCGCCCAGCACCTGGTCGGGGGGCACCGGGGAGCTGTTTTTT	CATSPPSTWSGGTGELFF